This TCR beta chain was documented in a study of blood T cell repertoires in COVID-19. At the level of the study: Samples representing acute and convalescent COVID-19 were sourced from the United States, Italy and Spain.

This clone was detected only a few times. TCRdb's copy holds only in-frame clones and misses some; the assay was immunoSEQ multiplex PCR. In the table there are 97,000 or so clones, less than 85% of which are singletons. The CDR3 extends over 14 amino acids. Germline V gene data show CDR1 as MDHEN and CDR2 as SYDVKM. The trim removed 6 bases at V and 10 bases at J, leaving 12 bases unmatched. The chain employs TRBV28 and TRBJ2-1, with 7 bases lining up with TRBD1. The sample comprised peripheral blood. The source is a woman older than 75 with active or convalescent COVID-19. This chain's CDR3 is CASSNFDRAREQFF. The CDR3 DNA reads as TGTGCCAGCAGCAACTTTGACAGGGCAAGGGAGCAGTTCTTC.